This TCR beta chain was retrieved from a study of CD8 T cells in ankylosing spondylitis. The V gene end was trimmed by 6 bases and the J gene end by 0 bases; junction bases not matched to a gene: 8. This CDR3 is built from 17 residues. Germline-derived CDR1 and CDR2 are SGHNT and YYREEE (reference sequence). TCRdb passed the 5' RACE reads through MiXCR, listing each CDR3 protein once. The sample shows some 140,000 distinct CDR3 sequences, 7% to 10% of them seen only once. This clonotype has a count of ten or more. Its target is unknown. Study-level points and caveats: Clones linked to disease were reported to show significant enrichment in matched ankylosing spondylitis synovial fluid. Reports of some motif variants in reactive arthritis synovial fluid and blood predate this one.

The chain couples TRBV5-4 to TRBJ2-3, with TRBD2 matching 12 bases. The sequence derives from a male donor with ankylosing spondylitis. The sequencing input was synovial fluid, either unsorted or a sorted T cell fraction (not recorded which). This CDR3 is CASIGGLAGLSTDTQYF. For the CDR3, the DNA is TGTGCCAGCATCGGAGGACTAGCGGGGCTAAGCACAGATACGCAGTATTTT.